The 16 T cell receptor beta chains presented below share a single source sample, sequenced in a study of HIV-infected patients and healthy controls. Reverse transcription used about 510 ng RNA and constant-region primers for alpha and beta. Using multiplexing indices, alpha and beta chain libraries were generated apart by chain-specific third strand synthesis. TCRdb itself ran the 5' RACE reads through MiXCR, one entry per CDR3 protein. The sample consists of 3,500 to 4,000 distinct CDR3 sequences, about 27% of them appearing once. Antiretroviral therapy had run roughly three months, about 14 weeks, before follow-up blood collection. No cell fractionation was done, so the repertoire covers all unsorted peripheral blood T cells. The sequencing here drew on blood, taken during antiretroviral therapy. Receptors originate from an adult with HIV infection.

To note about this clonotype: Mismatch with germline at one junction end may stem from a read error. The chain has TRBV4-1 and TRBJ2-1, with 8 bases aligning to TRBD1. In germline, CDR1 is MGHRA, CDR2 YSYEKL. CDR3 size: 12 residues. The CDR3: CASTDRGHEEFF. DNA of the CDR3: TGCGCAAGCACTGACAGGGGCCATGAGGAGTTCTTC.

The chain has TRBV29-1 and TRBJ2-2; D is unclear. The germline V and J ends were trimmed by 2 bases and 13 bases, with 14 bases remaining between them. The CDR3 is made up of 12 amino acids. Germline V gene lookup returns CDR1 SQVTM and CDR2 ANQGSEA. The CDR3 protein is CSVEYQAGRLFF. CDR3 coding DNA: TGCAGCGTTGAATATCAGGCAGGTAGGCTGTTTTTT.

V is TRBV2 and J is TRBJ2-7; 7 positions match TRBD1. V was pared by 6 bases and J by 0 bases, with 5 bases of the junction left unmatched. This CDR3 spans 14 amino acids. Germline assignment: CDR1 SNHLY and CDR2 FYNNEI. CDR3 protein: CASSPTGISYEQYF. The DNA for the CDR3 is TGTGCCAGCAGCCCGACAGGGATCTCCTACGAGCAGTACTTC.

Judged by abundance, this clonotype is medium-sized. The CDR3 sequence: CASSNRQGAVNTEAFF. In nucleotides, the CDR3 is TGTGCCAGTAGTAACCGACAGGGGGCGGTGAACACTGAAGCTTTCTTT. The chain couples TRBV19 to TRBJ1-1; TRBD1 matches 10 bases. Germline V CDR1 and CDR2: LNHDA, SQIVND (reference sequence). This CDR3 is 16 amino acids long. The junction had 5 bases not matched to a gene; V was cut back by 4 bases and J by 0 bases.

This rearrangement joins TRBV5-1 to TRBJ2-3; possibly TRBD1 for D (6 bases). Per the germline V gene, CDR1 is SGHRS and CDR2 is YFSETQ. The germline V and J ends were trimmed by 2 bases and 4 bases, with 23 bases remaining between them. This CDR3 contains 18 residues. CDR3 nucleotides: TGCGCCAGCAGCTTTACCGATCTGGGGGCGCACATGGCAGATACGCAGTATTTT. This encodes CASSFTDLGAHMADTQYF.

The rearrangement links TRBV7-2 to TRBJ2-3; TRBD2 is a possible D gene (5 bases). CDR3 size: 19 residues. The V and J ends lost 2 bases and 0 bases respectively, with 21 bases between them. Germline loops: CDR1 SGHTA, CDR2 FQGNSA. The chain's CDR3 is CASSLTPRGYSPSTDTQYF. The DNA for the CDR3 is TGTGCCAGCAGCTTAACCCCCCGGGGATACTCCCCTAGCACAGATACGCAGTATTTT.

This clonotype was observed a handful of times. The chain couples TRBV5-1 to TRBJ2-5, with D perhaps TRBD2 (5 bases). V dropped 0 bases and J dropped 1 base, with 10 bases sitting between them. Germline CDR1 is SGHRS and CDR2 is YFSETQ. The CDR3 extends over 15 amino acids. In nucleotides, the CDR3 is TGCGCCAGCAGCTTGGGGTCTAGCAGCCAAGAGACCCAGTACTTC. Protein: CASSLGSSSQETQYF.

This clonotype appeared a few times. The V call is TRBV4-3, the J call TRBJ1-6; D gene unclear. The CDR3 consists of 16 residues. Germline loops: CDR1 LGHNA, CDR2 YSLEER. Trimming shortened V by 2 bases and J by 7 bases, and 15 bases separated the two germline ends. The CDR3 region is CASSQKTSGWNSPLHF. The CDR3, as DNA: TGCGCCAGCAGCCAAAAGACGTCGGGATGGAATTCACCCCTCCACTTT.

The chain uses TRBV2 and TRBJ1-2, with a possible D match to TRBD1 (6 bases). This CDR3 is 13 amino acids long. CDR1 is SNHLY and CDR2 is FYNNEI in the germline V gene. The V gene lost 2 bases and the J gene lost 7 bases, with 11 bases spanning the gap. The CDR3 reads CASSENRAGGYTF. The DNA for the CDR3 is TGTGCCAGCAGTGAAAACAGGGCGGGTGGCTACACCTTC.

This clonotype was seen a few times. V is TRBV5-4 and J is TRBJ1-1; 9 nucleotides agree with TRBD1. CDR1 and CDR2 (germline): SGHNT, YYREEE (reference sequence). The CDR3 contains 16 residues. After removal of 3 bases from V and 6 bases from J, the junction contained 12 bases not matched to a gene. The CDR3 region is CASSSGRDRVRAEAFF. DNA of the CDR3: TGTGCCAGCAGCTCGGGGCGGGACAGGGTTCGGGCTGAAGCTTTCTTT. Full variable domain (rest looked up from reference TRBV5-4 and TRBJ1-1): ETGVTQSPTHLIKTRGQQVTLRCSSQSGHNTVSWYQQALGQGPQFIFQYYREEENGRGNFPPRFSGLQFPNYSSELNVNALELDDSALYLCASSSGRDRVRAEAFFGQGTRLTVV.

Within the sample, this clonotype is medium-sized. The chain employs TRBV30 and TRBJ1-5; possible D gene TRBD1, 6 bases. This CDR3 has 15 amino acids. V was trimmed by 2 bases and J by 4 bases, leaving 15 bases between them. The V gene's germline CDR1 is GTSNPN and CDR2 SVGIG (reference sequence). CDR3 in amino acids: CAWSNRDRLNQPQHF. CDR3 nucleotide sequence: TGTGCCTGGAGTAACAGGGACCGCTTGAATCAGCCCCAGCATTTT. Drawing the rest from reference TRBV30 and TRBJ1-5, the complete variable domain is SQTIHQWPATLVQPVGSPLSLECTVEGTSNPNLYWYRQAAGRGLQLLFYSVGIGQISSEVPQNLSASRPQDRQFILSSKKLLLSDSGFYLCAWSNRDRLNQPQHFGDGTRLSIL.

The chain combines TRBV6-2 or TRBV6-3 with TRBJ1-1; no definite D call. The V gene lost 10 bases and the J gene lost 1 base, with 7 bases spanning the gap. There are 11 residues in the CDR3. Germline-derived CDR1 and CDR2 are MNHEY and SVGEGT. The CDR3 sequence is CATFKNTEAFF. The CDR3 bases are TGTGCCACATTCAAGAACACTGAAGCTTTCTTT.

This clonotype was detected a few times. The rearrangement joins TRBV20-1 to TRBJ1-6; TRBD1 might be the D (5 bases). Germline V gene sequence: CDR1 DFQATT, CDR2 SNEGSKA (reference sequence). V lost 0 bases and J lost 8, with 11 bases in between. CDR3 length: 14 residues. CDR3 protein: CSARDMEGHSPLHF. CDR3 bases: TGCAGTGCTAGAGATATGGAGGGGCATTCACCCCTCCACTTT.

This clonotype was counted a few times. The chain is built from TRBV11-2 and TRBJ1-6; a possible D gene is TRBD1 (5 bases). The V and J ends lost 1 base and 0 bases respectively, with 13 bases between them. The CDR3 sequence is 18 residues long. Germline CDR1 SGHAT, CDR2 FQNNGV. The CDR3 nucleotides are TGTGCCAGCAGCTTAGTCTATGGGGCTAGCTCCTATAATTCACCCCTCCACTTT. Protein product: CASSLVYGASSYNSPLHF.

By sample fraction, this clonotype is medium-sized. V usage is TRBV7-2 and J usage is TRBJ2-5; possible D gene TRBD1, 5 bases. CDR1 is SGHTA, CDR2 FQGNSA, per germline. The germline V and J ends were trimmed by 5 bases and 4 bases, with 11 bases remaining between them. The CDR3 contains 13 residues. CDR3 in DNA: TGTGCCAGCAGCCGACGGACAAGAGAGACCCAGTACTTC. Amino acids: CASSRRTRETQYF.

By share, this clonotype counts as medium-sized. The genes are TRBV5-6 and TRBJ1-6; D is possibly TRBD1 (6 bases). The length of the CDR3 is 19 residues. Looked up from germline, CDR1 is SGHDT and CDR2 is YYEEEE. Trimming cost V 0 bases and J 0 bases, with 16 bases left between them. CDR3 amino acids: CASSLAPHRESSYNSPLHF. The CDR3 bases are TGTGCCAGCAGCTTGGCTCCCCACAGGGAGAGCTCCTATAATTCACCCCTCCACTTT.